This TCR beta chain was profiled in a study of early T cells in non-severe SARS-CoV-2 infection. General study results and limits: Comparison of clonotypes with VDJdb favored anti-spike CD8 responses while missing private and CD4 specificities.

Unique molecular identifiers were attached to individual cDNA molecules. TCRdb re-derived calls from the 5' RACE reads in MiXCR, one entry per CDR3 protein. The profile shows 65,000 to 75,000 distinct CDR3 sequences, roughly an eighth of them singletons. On this clonotype: The antigen is not known.

The sequence was collected from an adult who was a healthcare worker with PCR-confirmed SARS-CoV-2 infection or an uninfected control (not recorded which). The sequenced sample was whole blood.

The CDR3 spells CASSLTWTSYNEQFF. Written as DNA, the CDR3 is TGTGCCAGCAGCTTAACGTGGACTTCGTACAATGAGCAGTTCTTC. The genes are TRBV7-3 and TRBJ2-1, with TRBD2 as a possible D gene (5 bases). The CDR3 has 15 residues. In germline, CDR1 is SGHTA, CDR2 FQGTGA. Trimming removed 0 bases from V and 4 bases from J, with 10 bases in between.